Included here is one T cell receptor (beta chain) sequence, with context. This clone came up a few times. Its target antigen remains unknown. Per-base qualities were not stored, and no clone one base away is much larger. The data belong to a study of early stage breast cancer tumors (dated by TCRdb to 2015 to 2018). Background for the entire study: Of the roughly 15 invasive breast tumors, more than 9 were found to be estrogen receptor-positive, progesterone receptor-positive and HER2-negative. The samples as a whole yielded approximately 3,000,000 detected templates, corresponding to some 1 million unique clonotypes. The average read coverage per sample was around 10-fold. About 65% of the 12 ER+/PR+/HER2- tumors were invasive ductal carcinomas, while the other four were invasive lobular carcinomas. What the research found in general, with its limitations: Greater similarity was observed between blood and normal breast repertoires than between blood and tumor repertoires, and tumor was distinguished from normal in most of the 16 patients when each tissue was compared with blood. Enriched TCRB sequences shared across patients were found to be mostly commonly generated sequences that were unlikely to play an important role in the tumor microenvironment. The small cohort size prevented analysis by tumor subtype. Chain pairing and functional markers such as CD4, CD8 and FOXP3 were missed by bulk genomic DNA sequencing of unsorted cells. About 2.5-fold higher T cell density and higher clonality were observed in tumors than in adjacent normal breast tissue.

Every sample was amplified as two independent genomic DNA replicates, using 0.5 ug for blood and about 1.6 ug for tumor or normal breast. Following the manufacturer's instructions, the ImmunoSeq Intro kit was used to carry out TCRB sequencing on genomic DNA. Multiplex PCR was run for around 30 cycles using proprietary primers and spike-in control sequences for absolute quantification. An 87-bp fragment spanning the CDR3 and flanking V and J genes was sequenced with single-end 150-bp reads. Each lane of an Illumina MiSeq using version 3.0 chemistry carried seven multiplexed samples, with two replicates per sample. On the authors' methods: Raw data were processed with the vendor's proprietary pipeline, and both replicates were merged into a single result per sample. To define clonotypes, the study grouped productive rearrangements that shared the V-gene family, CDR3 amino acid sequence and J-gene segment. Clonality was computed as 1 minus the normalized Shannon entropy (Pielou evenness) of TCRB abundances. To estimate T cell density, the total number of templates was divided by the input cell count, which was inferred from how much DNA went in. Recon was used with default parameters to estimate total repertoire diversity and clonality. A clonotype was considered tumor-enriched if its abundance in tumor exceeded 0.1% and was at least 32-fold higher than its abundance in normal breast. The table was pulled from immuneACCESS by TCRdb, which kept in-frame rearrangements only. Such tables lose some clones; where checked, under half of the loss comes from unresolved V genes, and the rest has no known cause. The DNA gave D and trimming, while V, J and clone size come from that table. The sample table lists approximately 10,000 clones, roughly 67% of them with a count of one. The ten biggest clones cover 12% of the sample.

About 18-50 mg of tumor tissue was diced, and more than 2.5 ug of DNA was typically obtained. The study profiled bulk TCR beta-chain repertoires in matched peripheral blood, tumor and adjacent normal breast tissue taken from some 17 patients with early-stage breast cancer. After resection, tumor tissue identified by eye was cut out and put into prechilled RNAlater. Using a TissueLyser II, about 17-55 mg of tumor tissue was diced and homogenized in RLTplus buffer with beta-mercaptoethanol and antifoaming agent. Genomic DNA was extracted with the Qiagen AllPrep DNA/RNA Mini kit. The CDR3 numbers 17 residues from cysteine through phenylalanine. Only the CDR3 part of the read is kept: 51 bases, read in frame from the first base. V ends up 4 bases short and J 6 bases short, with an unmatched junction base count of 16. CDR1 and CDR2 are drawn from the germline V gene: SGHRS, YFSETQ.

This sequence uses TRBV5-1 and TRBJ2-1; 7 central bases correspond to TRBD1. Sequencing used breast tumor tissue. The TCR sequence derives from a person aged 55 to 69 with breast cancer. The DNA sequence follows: TGCGCCAGCAGCCCCCAACCCGGGACAGCGGACGGCAATGAGCAGTTCTTC. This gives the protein CASSPQPGTADGNEQFF.